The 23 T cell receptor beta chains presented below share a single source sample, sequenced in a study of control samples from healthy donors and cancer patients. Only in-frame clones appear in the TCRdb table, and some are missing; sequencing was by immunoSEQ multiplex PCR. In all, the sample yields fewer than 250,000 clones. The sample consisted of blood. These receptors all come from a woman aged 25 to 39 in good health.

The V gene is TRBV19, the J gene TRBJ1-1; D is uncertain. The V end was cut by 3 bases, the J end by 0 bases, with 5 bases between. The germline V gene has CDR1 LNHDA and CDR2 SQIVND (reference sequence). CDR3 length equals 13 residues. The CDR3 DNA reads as TGTGCCAGTAGTATGAATGTGAACACTGAAGCTTTCTTT. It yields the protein CASSMNVNTEAFF. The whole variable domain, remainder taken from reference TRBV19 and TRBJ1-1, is DGGITQSPKYLFRKEGQNVTLSCEQNLNHDAMYWYRQDPGQGLRLIYYSQIVNDFQKGDIAEGYSVSREKKESFPLTVTSAQKNPTAFYLCASSMNVNTEAFFGQGTRLTVV.

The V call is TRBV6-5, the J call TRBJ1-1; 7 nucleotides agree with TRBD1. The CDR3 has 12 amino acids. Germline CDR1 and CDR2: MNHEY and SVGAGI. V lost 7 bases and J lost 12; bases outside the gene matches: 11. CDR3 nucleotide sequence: TGTGCCAGCACTCAGGGGGGGATGGGTTCTTTCTTT. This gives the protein CASTQGGMGSFF.

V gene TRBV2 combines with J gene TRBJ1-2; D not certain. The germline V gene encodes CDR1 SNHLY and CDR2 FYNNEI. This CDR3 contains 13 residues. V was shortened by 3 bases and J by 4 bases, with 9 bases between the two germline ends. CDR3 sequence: CASSDPDPYGYTF. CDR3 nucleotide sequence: TGTGCCAGCAGTGACCCCGACCCCTATGGCTACACCTTC.

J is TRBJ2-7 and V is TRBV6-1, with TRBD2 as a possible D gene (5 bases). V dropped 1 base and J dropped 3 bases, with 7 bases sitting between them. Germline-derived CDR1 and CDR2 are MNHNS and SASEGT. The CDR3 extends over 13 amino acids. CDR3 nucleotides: TGTGCCAGCAGTGAAGGAGGGATCTACGAGCAGTACTTC. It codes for CASSEGGIYEQYF.

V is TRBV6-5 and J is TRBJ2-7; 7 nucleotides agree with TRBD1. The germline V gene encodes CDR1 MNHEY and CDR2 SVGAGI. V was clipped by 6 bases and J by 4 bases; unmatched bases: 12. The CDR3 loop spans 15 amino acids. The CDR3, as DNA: TGTGCCAGCAGCCGCGGACAGGAGCGTCCTTACGAGCAGTACTTC. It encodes CASSRGQERPYEQYF.

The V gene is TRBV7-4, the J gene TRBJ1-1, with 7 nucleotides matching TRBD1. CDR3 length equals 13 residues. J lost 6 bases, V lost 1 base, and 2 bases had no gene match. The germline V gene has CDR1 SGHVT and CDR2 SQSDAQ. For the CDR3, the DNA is TGTGCCAGCAGCTTAGAAGGGGGCTCTGAAGCTTTCTTT. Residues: CASSLEGGSEAFF.

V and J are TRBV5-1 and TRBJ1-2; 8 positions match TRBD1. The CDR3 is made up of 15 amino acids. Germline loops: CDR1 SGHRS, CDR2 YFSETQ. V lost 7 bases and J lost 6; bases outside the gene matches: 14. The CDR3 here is CASELSGTGDHGYTF. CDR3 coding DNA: TGCGCCAGCGAACTCTCCGGGACAGGCGATCATGGCTACACCTTC.

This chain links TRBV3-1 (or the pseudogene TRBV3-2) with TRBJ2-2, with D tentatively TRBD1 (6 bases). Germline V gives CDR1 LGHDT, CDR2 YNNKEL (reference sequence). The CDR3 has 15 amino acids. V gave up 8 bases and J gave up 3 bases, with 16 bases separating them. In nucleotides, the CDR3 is TGTGCCAGCGGGGTAGACAGGTTGTACACCGGGGAGCTGTTTTTT. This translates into CASGVDRLYTGELFF.

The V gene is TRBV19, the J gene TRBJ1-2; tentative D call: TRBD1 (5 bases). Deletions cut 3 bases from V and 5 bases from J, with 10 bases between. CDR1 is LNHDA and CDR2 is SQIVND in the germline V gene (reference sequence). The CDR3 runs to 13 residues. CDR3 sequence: CASSIETEYGYTF. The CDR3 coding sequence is TGTGCCAGTAGTATCGAGACAGAATATGGCTACACCTTC.

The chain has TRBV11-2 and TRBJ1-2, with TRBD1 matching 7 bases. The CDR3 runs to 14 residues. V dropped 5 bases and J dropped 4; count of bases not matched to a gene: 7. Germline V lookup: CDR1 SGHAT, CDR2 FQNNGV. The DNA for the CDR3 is TGTGCCAGCAGCCCCCCTACAGGGGTCTATGGCTACACCTTC. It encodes CASSPPTGVYGYTF.

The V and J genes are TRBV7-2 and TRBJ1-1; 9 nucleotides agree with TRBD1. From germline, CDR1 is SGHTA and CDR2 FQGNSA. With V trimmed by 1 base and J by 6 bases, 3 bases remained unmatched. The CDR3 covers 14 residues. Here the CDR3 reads CASSLVTGGAEAFF. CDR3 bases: TGTGCCAGCAGCTTAGTTACAGGGGGCGCTGAAGCTTTCTTT.

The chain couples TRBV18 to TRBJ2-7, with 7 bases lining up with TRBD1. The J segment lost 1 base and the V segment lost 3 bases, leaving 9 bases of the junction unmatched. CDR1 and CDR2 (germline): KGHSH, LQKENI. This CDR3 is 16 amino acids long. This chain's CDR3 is CASSPTGQILSYEQYF. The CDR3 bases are TGTGCCAGCTCACCGACGGGACAGATTCTTTCCTACGAGCAGTACTTC.

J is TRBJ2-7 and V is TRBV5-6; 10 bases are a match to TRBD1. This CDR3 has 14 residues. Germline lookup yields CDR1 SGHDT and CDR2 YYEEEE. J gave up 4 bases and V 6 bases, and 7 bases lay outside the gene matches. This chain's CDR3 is CASIRTGGTYEQYF. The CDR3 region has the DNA TGTGCCAGCATCCGGACAGGGGGTACGTACGAGCAGTACTTC. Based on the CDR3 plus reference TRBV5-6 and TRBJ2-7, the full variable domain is DAGVTQSPTHLIKTRGQQVTLRCSPKSGHDTVSWYQQALGQGPQFIFQYYEEEERQRGNFPDRFSGHQFPNYSSELNVNALLLGDSALYLCASIRTGGTYEQYFGPGTRLTVT.

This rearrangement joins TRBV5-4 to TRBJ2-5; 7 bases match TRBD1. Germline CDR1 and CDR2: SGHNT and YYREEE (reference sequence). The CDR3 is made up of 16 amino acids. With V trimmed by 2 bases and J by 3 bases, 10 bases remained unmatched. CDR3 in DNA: TGTGCCAGCAGCTTCTCCCCTGACAGGGTAAAAGAGACCCAGTACTTC. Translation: CASSFSPDRVKETQYF.

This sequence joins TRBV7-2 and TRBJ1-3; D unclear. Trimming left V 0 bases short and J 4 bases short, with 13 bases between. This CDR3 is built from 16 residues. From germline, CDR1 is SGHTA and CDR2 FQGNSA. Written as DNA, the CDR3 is TGTGCCAGCAGCTTAGCGGGAGCGGCTAAAGGAAACACCATATATTTT. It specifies CASSLAGAAKGNTIYF.

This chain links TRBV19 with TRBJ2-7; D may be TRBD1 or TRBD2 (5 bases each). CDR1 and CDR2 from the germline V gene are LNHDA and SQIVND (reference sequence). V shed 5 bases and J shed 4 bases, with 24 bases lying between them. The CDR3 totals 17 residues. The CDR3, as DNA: TGTGCCAGTAGTTTCAGCGCCTCAGGGACCCCTCTGTACGAGCAGTACTTC. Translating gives CASSFSASGTPLYEQYF.

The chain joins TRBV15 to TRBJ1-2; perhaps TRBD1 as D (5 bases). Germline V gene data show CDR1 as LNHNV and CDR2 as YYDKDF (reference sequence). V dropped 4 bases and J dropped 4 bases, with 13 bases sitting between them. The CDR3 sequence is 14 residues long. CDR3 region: CATSTRTSGYGYTF. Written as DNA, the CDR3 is TGTGCCACCAGCACTCGGACATCCGGCTATGGCTACACCTTC.

The CDR3 reads CASGRTGPYEQYF. For the CDR3, the DNA is TGTGCCAGCGGGAGGACAGGTCCCTACGAGCAGTACTTC. The chain carries TRBV21-1 and TRBJ2-7; the table's D call TRBD1 went unverified against the DNA. TRBV21-1 is flagged as a pseudogene. This CDR3 has 13 residues.

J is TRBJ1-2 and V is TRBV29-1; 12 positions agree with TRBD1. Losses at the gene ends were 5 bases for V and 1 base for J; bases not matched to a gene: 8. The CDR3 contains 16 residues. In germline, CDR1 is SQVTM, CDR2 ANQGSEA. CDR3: CSVPTGTGGFNYGYTF. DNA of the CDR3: TGCAGCGTTCCGACCGGGACAGGGGGCTTTAACTATGGCTACACCTTC.

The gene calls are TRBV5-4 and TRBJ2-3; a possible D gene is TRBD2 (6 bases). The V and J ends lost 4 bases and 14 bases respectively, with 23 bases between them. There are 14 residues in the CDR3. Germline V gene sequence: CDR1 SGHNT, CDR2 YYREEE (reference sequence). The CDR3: CASSTALDRDFGYF. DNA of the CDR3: TGTGCCAGCAGCACCGCCCTCGACCGGGACTTCGGGTATTTT.

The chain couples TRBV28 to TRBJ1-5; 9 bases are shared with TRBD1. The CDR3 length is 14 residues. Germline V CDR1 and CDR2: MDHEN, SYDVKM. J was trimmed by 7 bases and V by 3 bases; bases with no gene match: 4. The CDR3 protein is CASSFGTGIQPQHF. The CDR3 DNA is TGTGCCAGCAGTTTTGGGACAGGGATCCAGCCCCAGCATTTT.

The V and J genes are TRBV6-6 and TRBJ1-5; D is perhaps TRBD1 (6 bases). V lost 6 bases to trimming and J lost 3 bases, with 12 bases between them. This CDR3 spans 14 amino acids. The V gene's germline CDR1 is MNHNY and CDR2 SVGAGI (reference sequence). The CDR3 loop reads CASRFRGDNQPQHF. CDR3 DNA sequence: TGTGCCAGCAGATTCAGGGGAGACAATCAGCCCCAGCATTTT.

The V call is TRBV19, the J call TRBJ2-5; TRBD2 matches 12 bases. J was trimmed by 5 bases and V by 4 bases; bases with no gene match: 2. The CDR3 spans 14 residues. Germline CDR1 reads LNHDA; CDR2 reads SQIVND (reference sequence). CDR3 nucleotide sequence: TGTGCCAGTAGTACGGGACTAGCGGGTGAGACCCAGTACTTC. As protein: CASSTGLAGETQYF.